This TCR beta chain was identified in a study of vaccination and CD4 T cells after COVID-19. In the study overall: The BNT162b2 or mRNA-1273 vaccine was given to participants in two doses. Samples were taken after vaccination, a median of roughly 70 days after dose two, with a range of 14 to 241. Study results and limitations: Convalescent patients' vaccine-specific clones were spike mono-reactive in 304 of 307 cases. The median number of SARS-CoV-2-reactive clonotypes increased from 21 to 38, a change that did not reach significance.

The germline V gene has CDR1 SGHDT and CDR2 YYEEEE. The ends lost 4 bases at V and 0 bases at J; junction bases unmatched: 7. The CDR3 consists of 16 residues. Concerning this clonotype itself: Antigen unknown.

Each CDR3 protein is one row after TCRdb ran MiXCR on the PCR reads. The data hold about 21,000 distinct CDR3 sequences, with roughly 56% observed a single time. The rearrangement uses TRBV5-6 and TRBJ2-5, with 9 bases aligning to TRBD2. The receptor comes from a human donor who had recovered from COVID-19. The input for sequencing was CD4+ T cells from blood, taken before SARS-CoV-2 vaccination. The chain's CDR3 is CASSQLSGRYQETQYF. The CDR3 nucleotides are TGTGCCAGCAGCCAATTGAGCGGGAGGTACCAAGAGACCCAGTACTTC.